This T cell receptor (beta chain) was observed in a study of cytomegalovirus exposure and HLA in healthy donors. The PCR used 60 Vbeta and 13 Jbeta primers. Produced via immunoSEQ multiplex PCR; TCRdb's table is partial and in-frame only. Among some 150,000 clones, over 75% were seen once, and the ten largest hold roughly 0.7%. CDR1 and CDR2 from the germline V gene are SEHNR and FQNEAQ (reference sequence). This CDR3 is 16 amino acids long. After removal of 2 bases from V and 2 bases from J, the junction contained 7 bases not matched to a gene. For this clone: The antigen remains unidentified.

General study points: The authors later found most CMV-associated TCR beta chains appeared HLA-restricted. Reportedly, TCR beta sequences accurately predicted HLA-A and HLA-B alleles in most subjects. A later analysis linked a missense DCLRE1C variant to TCR beta V- and J-gene trimming.

The chain recombines TRBV7-9 with TRBJ2-7; TRBD1 matches at 9 bases. The sequence was collected from a male donor in good health and CMV-seronegative. Source material: PBMCs. CDR3 amino acids: CASSLTEGTGTYEQYF. DNA for the CDR3: TGTGCCAGCAGCTTAACAGAGGGGACAGGGACCTACGAGCAGTACTTC.